Listed below are T cell receptor beta chains from one sample, sequenced in a study of blood T cell repertoires in COVID-19. Only in-frame clones appear in the TCRdb table, and some are missing; sequencing was by immunoSEQ multiplex PCR. Altogether 60,000 to 65,000 clones are present, about four fifths being singletons, with the ten largest covering 25% to 40%. Input material: peripheral blood. These receptors originate from a human donor in a cohort sampled during active COVID-19. The CDR3 runs from the conserved cysteine through the conserved F or W. The D gene is left open where the match is weak. For some rows the clone size is stated as once, few or many, or as a class when expanded; others skip it.

D gene | J gene | V gene | clone size | CDR3 protein | CDR3 DNA
- | TRBJ1-1 | TRBV1 | - | CTSSQKSNTEAFF | TGCACCAGCAGCCAGAAGAGTAACACTGAAGCTTTCTTT
- | TRBJ2-7 | TRBV7-2 | - | CASSLPAAVRGEQYF | TGTGCCAGCAGCCTCCCCGCAGCTGTTCGGGGAGAGCAGTACTTC
TRBD1 | TRBJ2-2 | TRBV2 | - | CASGRQGANTGELFF | TGTGCCAGCGGACGACAGGGGGCGAACACCGGGGAGCTGTTTTTT
- | TRBJ2-7 | TRBV6-2/TRBV6-3 | - | CASSYLAGTYEQYF | TGTGCCAGCAGTTACCTGGCGGGCACCTACGAGCAGTACTTC
TRBD1 | TRBJ1-6 | TRBV7-8 | - | CASSHIFRQGSSPLHF | TGTGCCAGCAGCCATATCTTTCGACAGGGGAGTTCACCCCTCCACTTT
- | TRBJ1-2 | TRBV19 | - | CASSVTGSYGYTF | TGTGCCAGTAGTGTCACCGGGAGCTATGGCTACACCTTC
- | TRBJ1-2 | TRBV12-5 | - | CASGLDSLRGYTF | TGTGCTAGTGGTTTGGACAGCCTAAGGGGCTACACCTTC
TRBD1 | TRBJ1-4 | TRBV9 | - | CASSPPGQGVSEKLFF | TGTGCCAGCAGCCCCCCGGGACAGGGGGTAAGTGAAAAACTGTTTTTT
- | TRBJ1-5 | TRBV7-2 | few | CASSLNSLDQPQHF | TGTGCCAGCAGCTTAAACAGCTTAGATCAGCCCCAGCATTTT
TRBD1 | TRBJ1-1 | TRBV27 | - | CASRYRGPGTEAFF | TGTGCCAGCAGATACAGGGGGCCGGGAACTGAAGCTTTCTTT
- | TRBJ2-1 | TRBV11-2 | - | CASNKGDISYNEQFF | TGTGCCAGCAACAAAGGGGACATCTCCTACAATGAGCAGTTCTTC
TRBD1 | TRBJ1-2 | TRBV6-5 | - | CASSYRSGGGYGYTF | TGTGCCAGCAGTTACCGCTCAGGGGGTGGCTATGGCTACACCTTC
TRBD1 | TRBJ2-2 | TRBV3-1/TRBV3-2 | few | CASSRGTGDAGELFF | TGTGCCAGCAGCCGCGGGACAGGGGATGCCGGGGAGCTGTTTTTT
- | TRBJ1-5 | TRBV6-5 | - | CASTSQGYSNQPQHF | TGTGCCAGCACTTCCCAGGGGTATTCCAATCAGCCCCAGCATTTT